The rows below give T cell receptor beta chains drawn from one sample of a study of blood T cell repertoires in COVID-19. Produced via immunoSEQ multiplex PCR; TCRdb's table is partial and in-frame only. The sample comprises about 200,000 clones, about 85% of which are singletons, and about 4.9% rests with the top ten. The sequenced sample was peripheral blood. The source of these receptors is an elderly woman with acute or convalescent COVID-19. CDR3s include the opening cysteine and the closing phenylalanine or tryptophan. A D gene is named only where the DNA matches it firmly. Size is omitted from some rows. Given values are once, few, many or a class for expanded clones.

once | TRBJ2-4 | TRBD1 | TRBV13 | TGTGCCAGCAGCTTAGGACCAGGACAGGGGGTTAACATTCAGTACTTC | CASSLGPGQGVNIQYF
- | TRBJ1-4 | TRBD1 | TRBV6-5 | TGTGCCAGCAGTTACTCGAGAGGGACAGGAGAAAAACTGTTTTTT | CASSYSRGTGEKLFF
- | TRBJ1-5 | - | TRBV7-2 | TGTGCCAGCAGTCTGGACAGCAGCAATCAGCCCCAGCATTTT | CASSLDSSNQPQHF
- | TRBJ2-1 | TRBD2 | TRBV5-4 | TGTGCCAGCAGCTCTAGACTAGCGGGAAGCAATGAGCAGTTCTTC | CASSSRLAGSNEQFF
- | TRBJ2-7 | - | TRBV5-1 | TGCGCCAGCAGCCCCTCCTACGCGACCTACGAGCAGTACTTC | CASSPSYATYEQYF
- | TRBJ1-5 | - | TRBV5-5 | TGTGCCAGCAGCTTCGGTAGCGAGCCCCAGCATTTT | CASSFGSEPQHF
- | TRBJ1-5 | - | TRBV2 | TGTGCCAGCAGTTCGGGGGGGAGCAATCAGCCCCAGCATTTT | CASSSGGSNQPQHF
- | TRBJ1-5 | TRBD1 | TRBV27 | TGTGCCAGCAGCCCGGGACAGACTAAGGGTCAGCCCCAGCATTTT | CASSPGQTKGQPQHF
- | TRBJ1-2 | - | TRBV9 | TGTGCCAGCAGCGTAGGGAGTAACTATGGCTACACCTTC | CASSVGSNYGYTF
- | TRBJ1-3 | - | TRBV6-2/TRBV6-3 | TGTGCCAGCAGTTGGGAGCCAGTCTCTGGAAACACCATATATTTT | CASSWEPVSGNTIYF
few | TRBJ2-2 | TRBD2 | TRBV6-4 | TGTGCCAGCAGTGCCAAAATGACTAGCGGGGCGAACACCGGGGAGCTGTTTTTT | CASSAKMTSGANTGELFF